Sequencing of this T cell receptor beta chain was carried out in a study of CD8+ T cells in alopecia areata. Turning to the study itself: Each day, treated patients took oral tofacitinib twice, at 5 to 10 mg per dose.

Germline CDR1 is SGHRS and CDR2 is YFSETQ. V shed 0 bases and J shed 2 bases, with 6 bases lying between them. The length of the CDR3 is 15 residues. Worth noting for this clone: The antigen remains unidentified.

Study findings and constraints: In scalp and blood during tofacitinib, many expanded lesional clones persisted.

Treatment described: oral pan-JAK inhibitor, 5-10 mg twice daily. In each case, RNA was isolated and then reverse transcribed into cDNA as the sequencing template. Generated by immunoSEQ multiplex PCR, the TCRdb table keeps only in-frame clones and is missing some. The sample includes fewer than 250,000 clones, about three fifths of them seen just once. The source is a human donor with alopecia areata. The chain employs TRBV5-1 and TRBJ2-6; D uncertain. The specimen was CD4+ T cells sorted from blood, collected at week 4, from a patient treated with tofacitinib. The CDR3 coding sequence is TGCGCCAGCAGCTTGGTGGCTACTGGGGCCAACGTCCTGACTTTC. The encoded protein is CASSLVATGANVLTF. Filled out from reference TRBV5-1 and TRBJ2-6, the complete variable domain reads KAGVTQTPRYLIKTRGQQVTLSCSPISGHRSVSWYQQTPGQGLQFLFEYFSETQRNKGNFPGRFSGRQFSNSRSEMNVSTLELGDSALYLCASSLVATGANVLTFGAGSRLTVL.